The 24 T cell receptor beta chains in this list originate from one sample, sequenced in a study of T cells after yellow fever vaccination. One entry per CDR3 protein results from TCRdb running MiXCR on the 5' RACE reads. The repertoire consists of 300,000 to 400,000 distinct CDR3 sequences, with over 8.5% occurring once and the leading ten covering 3% to 3.5%. The sample consisted of CD4+ T cells sorted from PBMCs, taken 45 days after the yellow fever booster vaccination. The receptors derive from a man aged 18 to 29 who received the YFV17D yellow fever vaccine.

This clonotype occurred a few times. V usage is TRBV19 and J usage is TRBJ1-2; 7 positions agree with TRBD1. The CDR3 covers 13 residues. Germline V gene sequence: CDR1 LNHDA, CDR2 SQIVND (reference sequence). V lost 10 bases and J lost 7; bases outside the gene matches: 12. For the CDR3, the DNA is TGTGCCACCTATCGGGGACAGTGGACTGGCTACACCTTC. As protein: CATYRGQWTGYTF.

This clonotype was observed a few times. The rearrangement uses TRBV10-1 and TRBJ2-3; 8 positions agree with TRBD2. The CDR3 is 13 residues long. V dropped 10 bases and J dropped 5; count of bases not matched to a gene: 8. Germline assignment: CDR1 WNHNN and CDR2 SYGVQD (reference sequence). The CDR3 loop is CATSRRGGDTQYF. In DNA form, the CDR3 reads TGCGCCACCTCACGACGGGGGGGAGATACGCAGTATTTT.

DNA of the CDR3: TGCGCCAGCAGCCAAGATAGGTTACACAGAGCCGGGGGGGTGGCCTCGGAAACAGATACGCAGTATTTT. Its protein is CASSQDRLHRAGGVASETDTQYF. The V and J genes are TRBV4-3 and TRBJ2-3; TRBD2 aligns across 8 bases. The CDR3 extends over 23 amino acids. The trim removed 0 bases at V and 3 bases at J, leaving 26 bases unmatched. Germline CDR1 LGHNA, CDR2 YSLEER.

This clonotype was found a few times. This chain connects TRBV4-3 to TRBJ1-1; 8 bases agree with TRBD1. The V segment lost 0 bases and the J segment 4 bases; nucleotides outside the gene matches: 4. The germline gives CDR1 LGHNA, CDR2 YSLEER. This CDR3 has 15 residues. CDR3 loop: CASSQDWTGSTEAFF. The CDR3 DNA reads as TGCGCCAGCAGCCAAGATTGGACAGGGAGCACTGAAGCTTTCTTT.

This clonotype was seen many times. The chain is built from TRBV7-8 and TRBJ2-7; D is uncertain. Trimming removed 2 bases from V and 11 bases from J, with 19 bases in between. The CDR3 spans 14 residues. Looked up from germline, CDR1 is SGHVS and CDR2 is FQNEAQ. The CDR3 region has the DNA TGTGCCAGCAGCTTATCGGACCAGTTATCACCCGAGTACTTC. Protein product: CASSLSDQLSPEYF.

This clonotype was seen repeatedly, ten times or more. The chain links TRBV12-3 or TRBV12-4 to TRBJ1-4; the match to TRBD1 covers 9 bases. Trimming took 3 bases from V and 1 from J; bases not matched to a gene: 12. The length of the CDR3 is 19 residues. The CDR3 sequence is CASSFGGQGFFGTNEKLFF. DNA of the CDR3: TGTGCCAGCAGTTTTGGTGGACAGGGGTTTTTTGGAACTAATGAAAAACTGTTTTTT.

This clonotype was seen more than once but under ten times. The chain is built from TRBV20-1 and TRBJ1-2; TRBD1 might be the D (5 bases). Germline-derived CDR1 and CDR2 are DFQATT and SNEGSKA (reference sequence). Trimming shortened V by 3 bases and J by 6 bases, and 11 bases separated the two germline ends. This CDR3 has 12 residues. The CDR3 spells CSASEGPNGYTF. As DNA, the CDR3 is TGCAGTGCTAGCGAGGGGCCAAATGGCTACACCTTC.

This chain uses TRBV19 with TRBJ2-7, with 8 bases matching TRBD1. Germline V lookup: CDR1 LNHDA, CDR2 SQIVND (reference sequence). This CDR3 has 15 amino acids. V was pared by 5 bases and J by 3 bases, with 9 bases of the junction left unmatched. CDR3 protein: CASSRQDRVGYEQYF. The CDR3 DNA reads TGTGCCAGTAGTCGCCAGGACAGGGTTGGCTACGAGCAGTACTTC.

The gene calls are TRBV20-1 and TRBJ1-4; TRBD1 might be the D (5 bases). Trimming removed 1 base at V and 8 bases at J, with 8 bases between. The length of the CDR3 is 12 residues. Germline V gives CDR1 DFQATT, CDR2 SNEGSKA (reference sequence). In nucleotides, the CDR3 is TGCAGTGCTAGAGGGACAACCGAAAAACTGTTTTTT. Translation gives CSARGTTEKLFF.

The chain recombines TRBV5-1 with TRBJ2-1, with D hard to call. Trimming took off 4 bases at V and 9 bases at J, with 14 bases between the two ends. CDR3 size: 13 residues. Germline loops: CDR1 SGHRS, CDR2 YFSETQ. CDR3 sequence: CASSPTRGSEQFF. As DNA, the CDR3 is TGCGCCAGCAGCCCCACCCGAGGTAGTGAGCAGTTCTTC.

V and J are TRBV29-1 and TRBJ2-2, with TRBD1 identical over 8 bases. The germline V gene encodes CDR1 SQVTM and CDR2 ANQGSEA. The length of the CDR3 is 13 residues. Losses at the gene ends were 7 bases for V and 6 bases for J; bases not matched to a gene: 7. The CDR3 loop is CSAQDRAAGELFF. CDR3 DNA: TGCAGCGCACAGGACAGGGCGGCCGGGGAGCTGTTTTTT.

This clonotype was detected ten times or more. The gene calls are TRBV7-2 and TRBJ2-3; D is unclear. Germline V CDR1 and CDR2: SGHTA, FQGNSA. The CDR3 is 15 residues long. V was clipped by 5 bases and J by 4 bases, with 16 bases between them. The CDR3 protein is CASSTLTLSPDTQYF. The CDR3 nucleotides are TGTGCCAGCAGCACCCTAACCCTCTCCCCAGATACGCAGTATTTT.

The V and J genes are TRBV9 and TRBJ1-1; no clear D. Germline lookup yields CDR1 SGDLS and CDR2 YYNGEE. The germline V and J ends were trimmed by 0 bases and 2 bases, with 11 bases remaining between them. The CDR3 loop spans 15 amino acids. The CDR3 loop is CASSVDGTRNTEAFF. The CDR3 DNA is TGTGCCAGCAGCGTAGATGGAACACGTAACACTGAAGCTTTCTTT.

The CDR3 loop is CASSRGVGSESTDTQYF. The CDR3 coding sequence is TGTGCCAGCAGCAGGGGTGTCGGCTCCGAGAGCACAGATACGCAGTATTTT. The chain recombines TRBV21-1 with TRBJ2-3. TRBV21-1 is recorded as a pseudogene. CDR3 length equals 17 residues.

There are a few counts of this clonotype. The chain recombines TRBV3-2 with TRBJ2-2; no check of the table's D call, TRBD1, against the DNA was made. TRBV3-2 is a pseudogene segment. The CDR3 is made up of 18 amino acids. CDR3 bases: TGTGCCAGCAGCCCAACGCAACGGGCGGCGATAAACACCGGGGAGCTGTTTTTT. It yields the protein CASSPTQRAAINTGELFF.

This chain joins TRBV6-2 or TRBV6-3 and TRBJ1-2; D is unresolved. The CDR3 length is 12 residues. V lost 4 bases to trimming and J lost 6 bases, with 9 bases between them. The V gene's germline CDR1 is MNHEY and CDR2 SVGEGT. In DNA, the CDR3 is TGTGCCAGCAGTTTCTTTGGGGATGGCTACACCTTC. Residues: CASSFFGDGYTF.

The chain has TRBV10-3 and TRBJ1-5; D possibly corresponds to TRBD1 (6 bases). Per the germline V gene, CDR1 is ENHRY and CDR2 is SYGVKD. Trimming took 3 bases from V and 7 from J, leaving 16 bases between them. The CDR3 length is 15 residues. The CDR3 region is CAISEPGGGGQPQHF. The CDR3 coding sequence is TGTGCCATCAGTGAACCTGGGGGGGGCGGACAGCCCCAGCATTTT.

The chain combines TRBV2 with TRBJ2-1; D perhaps matches TRBD2 (6 bases). Germline values: CDR1 SNHLY, CDR2 FYNNEI. This CDR3 region has 14 residues. V dropped 7 bases and J dropped 4 bases, with 14 bases sitting between them. The DNA for the CDR3 is TGTGCCAGCAAAACGGGGGAGTTGTACAATGAGCAGTTCTTC. Encoded protein: CASKTGELYNEQFF.

Only a few counts were recorded for this clonotype. This sequence joins TRBV14 and TRBJ1-2, with a possible D match to TRBD1 (6 bases). The CDR3 extends over 13 amino acids. Trimming removed 1 base from V and 4 bases from J, with 7 bases in between. In germline, CDR1 is SGHDN, CDR2 FVKESK. CDR3 amino acids: CASSQATGYGYTF. The CDR3 DNA reads as TGTGCCAGCAGCCAAGCGACAGGCTATGGCTACACCTTC. Based on the CDR3 plus reference TRBV14 and TRBJ1-2, the full variable domain is EAGVTQFPSHSVIEKGQTVTLRCDPISGHDNLYWYRRVMGKEIKFLLHFVKESKQDESGMPNNRFLAERTGGTYSTLKVQPAELEDSGVYFCASSQATGYGYTFGSGTRLTVV.

This clonotype was seen more than once but under ten times. The chain links TRBV4-2 to TRBJ1-4; D is perhaps TRBD1 (5 bases). V lost 0 bases and J lost 4, with 9 bases in between. This CDR3 spans 15 amino acids. Germline V gene sequence: CDR1 LGHNA, CDR2 YNFKEQ. CDR3 sequence (DNA): TGTGCCAGCAGCCAAGATCCCCAGGGTAATGAAAAACTGTTTTTT. Protein sequence: CASSQDPQGNEKLFF.

A few counts support this clonotype. This sequence joins TRBV5-1 and TRBJ2-3; no firm D call. Germline CDR1 SGHRS, CDR2 YFSETQ. V dropped 1 base and J dropped 13 bases, with 22 bases sitting between them. This CDR3 comprises 15 residues. The CDR3 DNA follows: TGCGCCAGCAGCTTGAGTCCGTTGATATGGAGTGGAGAGTATTTT. Amino acids: CASSLSPLIWSGEYF.

This clonotype was counted between two and nine times. The chain uses TRBV7-6 and TRBJ2-7, with D tentatively TRBD1 (5 bases). CDR1 SGHVS and CDR2 FNYEAQ come from the germline V gene. Trimming left V 5 bases short and J 0 bases short, with 11 bases between. The length of the CDR3 is 14 residues. The CDR3 loop reads CASSARQSSYEQYF. Written as DNA, the CDR3 is TGTGCCAGCAGCGCCAGACAGAGCTCCTACGAGCAGTACTTC.

The chain couples TRBV12-3 or TRBV12-4 to TRBJ1-4; D is perhaps TRBD1 (6 bases). The CDR3 totals 15 residues. Trimming pared 3 bases from V and 4 bases from J, leaving 12 bases between. The CDR3 DNA reads as TGTGCCAGCAGTTTTTGGGGACAACTTAATGAAAAACTGTTTTTT. Encoded protein: CASSFWGQLNEKLFF.

This clonotype has a handful of counts. This chain links TRBV2 with TRBJ2-1; 9 bases are shared with TRBD2. There are 17 residues in the CDR3. CDR1 is SNHLY and CDR2 is FYNNEI in the germline V gene. Trimming took 2 bases from V and 6 from J; bases not matched to a gene: 11. CDR3 protein: CASSERASGVPANEQFF. The CDR3 DNA sequence: TGTGCCAGCAGTGAAAGGGCTAGCGGGGTCCCGGCCAATGAGCAGTTCTTC.